This paragraph reports one TCR beta chain. In the same sample, other DNA sequences code for this CDR3. The data belong to a study of blood T cell repertoires in COVID-19. In germline, CDR1 is SGHAT, CDR2 FQNNGV. V shed 5 bases and J 1 base; nucleotides not matched to a gene: 10. The CDR3 is 19 amino acids. Clones were sequenced by immunoSEQ multiplex PCR, and TCRdb holds only the in-frame ones, with some missing. This table has 95,000 to 150,000 clones, about four fifths appearing once. The material sequenced was peripheral blood. This TCR was sampled from a man between 25 and 39 years old with COVID-19, enrolled during active disease. The chain combines TRBV11-2 with TRBJ2-3, with 15 bases that match TRBD2. The chain's CDR3 is CASSPGLAGGPGGTDTQYF. Written as DNA, the CDR3 is TGTGCCAGCAGCCCCGGACTAGCGGGAGGGCCGGGCGGCACAGATACGCAGTATTTT.